This T cell receptor (beta chain) was captured in a study of response to subunit inactivated influenza vaccine (dated by TCRdb to 2017 to 2018). Background for the entire study: Deep quantitative profiling of the T cell receptor repertoire was used in the study to follow responses to a trivalent subunit inactivated influenza vaccine.

Library method: RT-PCR. The sequencer listed for this sample is Illumina HiSeq 2500. TCRdb trimmed the raw reads at Q25, called clones with MiXCR and kept productive beta chains. One record per CDR3 amino acid sequence lists the most common genes and DNA. The sample records about 650,000 distinct CDR3 sequences, 12% to 15% of which are singletons. The ten largest make up approximately 7.6% of the sample. To note about this clonotype: Its target antigen remains unknown. No base-level quality is on record; no much larger clone is a single base apart.

V is cut back by 7 bases and J by 2 bases, with 5 bases in the junction unmatched. From the cysteine through the phenylalanine, the CDR3 covers 15 amino acids. Only the CDR3 DNA stays, 45 bases, in frame from base 1. CDR1 and CDR2 are read off the germline V gene as KGHDR and SFDVKD. The investigation overall reported the following: The authors suggested that each seasonal influenza vaccination may recruit only a limited number of new T cells.

The sequence came from a man aged 50-60 years who received an inactivated influenza vaccine. Donor details come from another sample of the same person, matched by shared clones. The V gene is TRBV24-1 and the J gene is TRBJ2-3, with 10 bases in between that match TRBD2. Sequences were derived from PBMCs from blood, sampled about 14 days before vaccination. CDR3 protein: CATRSLAGDTDTQYF. The bases read TGTGCCACCAGGTCCCTAGCGGGGGACACAGATACGCAGTATTTT.